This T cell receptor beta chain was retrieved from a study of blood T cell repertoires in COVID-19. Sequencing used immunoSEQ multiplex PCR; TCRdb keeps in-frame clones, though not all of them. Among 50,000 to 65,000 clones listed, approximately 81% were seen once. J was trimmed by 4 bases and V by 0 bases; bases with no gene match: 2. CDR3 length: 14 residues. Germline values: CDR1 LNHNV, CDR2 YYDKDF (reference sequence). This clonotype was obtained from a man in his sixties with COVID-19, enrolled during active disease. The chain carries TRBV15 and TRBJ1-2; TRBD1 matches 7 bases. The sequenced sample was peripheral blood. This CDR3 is CATSREGQVYGYTF. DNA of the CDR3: TGTGCCACCAGCAGAGAAGGACAGGTCTATGGCTACACCTTC.